The present T cell receptor (beta chain) was sequenced within a study of technical replicates of blood from a handful of donors. As for this clone: Other DNA sequences from this sample encode an identical CDR3 as well.

Germline assignment: CDR1 GTSNPN and CDR2 SVGIG (reference sequence). CDR3 length: 14 amino acids. V was clipped by 0 bases and J by 4 bases, with 10 bases between them. Using immunoSEQ multiplex PCR, the repertoire was profiled, and TCRdb retains in-frame clones only, with some absent. Of approximately 13,000 clones listed, around 81% are singletons. V and J are TRBV30 and TRBJ1-3; no reliable D call. This TCR derives from a human donor in good health. The specimen was PBMCs. CDR3: CAWSVGGSGNTIYF. The CDR3 nucleotides read TGTGCCTGGAGTGTAGGAGGGTCCGGAAACACCATATATTTT.